This T cell receptor (beta chain) is from a study of blood T cells in healthy people across ages. CDR1 and CDR2 from the germline V gene are LGHNA and YNFKEQ. Between the trimmed V and J ends, which lost 0 bases and 0 bases, there was a span of 6 bases. CDR3 length equals 16 residues. The authors ran a second PCR of roughly 7 to 11 cycles using a sample-barcoded 5' primer and a J-beta primer mix. From the 5' RACE reads, TCRdb called clonotypes with MiXCR, one entry per CDR3 protein. The sample includes 600,000 to 800,000 distinct CDR3 sequences, roughly half of them seen just once. The clonotype originates from a woman older than 75 in good health. Sequenced material: blood. The chain couples TRBV4-2 to TRBJ2-6; D is uncertain. The CDR3 here is CASSQEKSSGANVLTF. The DNA for the CDR3 is TGTGCCAGCAGCCAAGAGAAGAGCTCTGGGGCCAACGTCCTGACTTTC.